In this sample, the clone carrying this TCR beta chain turned up many times. What it recognizes is unknown. The library was built for alpha chains, so this beta chain is an off-target read and its size means little. The sample is drawn from a study of spatial heterogeneity in lung cancer. At the level of the study: Alpha-chain sequences were detected in numbers that were consistently lower than beta-chain sequences. Study-wide results and limits: The number of expanded tumor alpha and beta chains correlated with mutation number.

Specified time point: sample taken at primary tumor resection. The CDR3 is 14 residues long. Trimming shortened V by 6 bases and J by 5 bases, and 15 bases separated the two germline ends. The germline gives CDR1 ENHRY, CDR2 SYGVKD. Via MiXCR, TCRdb re-called the 5' RACE reads, giving one row per CDR3 protein. The repertoire includes about 2,700 distinct CDR3 sequences, 5.5% to 6% of them detected once, and around 19% sits in the top ten. The sequencing here drew on lung tumor tissue, taken at surgery. This clonotype was sampled from a male donor with early-stage non-small cell lung cancer. The chain has TRBV10-3 and TRBJ2-3; D may be TRBD1 (6 bases). The CDR3 region has the DNA TGTGCCATCAGCGTGAGGGACACCCAAGATACGCAGTATTTT. Encoded protein: CAISVRDTQDTQYF.